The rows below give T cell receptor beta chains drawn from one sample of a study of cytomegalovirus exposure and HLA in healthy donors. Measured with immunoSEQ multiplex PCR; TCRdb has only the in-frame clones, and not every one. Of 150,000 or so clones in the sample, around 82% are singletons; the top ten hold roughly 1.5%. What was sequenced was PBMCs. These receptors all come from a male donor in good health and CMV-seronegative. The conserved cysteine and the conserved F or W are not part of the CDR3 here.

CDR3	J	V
ASSFSPPGTGYGYT	TRBJ1-2	TRBV28
ASSLGQRYEQY	TRBJ2-7	TRBV27
ASNAGISNTGELF	TRBJ2-2	TRBV6-5
ASSRQGGTYEQY	TRBJ2-7	TRBV6-5
AWSVRHRGDQPQH	TRBJ1-5	TRBV30
ASSPGGRAETQY	TRBJ2-5	TRBV7-2
ASSQDLGTGNYEQY	TRBJ2-7	TRBV4-3
ASRQIYEQY	TRBJ2-7	TRBV6-6
ASSVARGTGELF	TRBJ2-2	TRBV9
ASSFRSQYPYEQY	TRBJ2-7	TRBV13
ASSRPVQGAYGYT	TRBJ1-2	TRBV7-9
ASSQASRLAGVGEQF	TRBJ2-1	TRBV4-1
ASRRDRMGKETQY	TRBJ2-5	TRBV6-5
SVGEASGSQY	TRBJ2-7	TRBV29-1
ASSLSPGPSNQPQH	TRBJ1-5	TRBV27
AINDRENTEAF	TRBJ1-1	TRBV10-3
ASSLARGGLGQY	TRBJ2-7	TRBV13
ASSVEVRGGELF	TRBJ2-2	TRBV9
ASSDSGQPSSYEQY	TRBJ2-7	TRBV6-4
ASSLSSRDEQY	TRBJ2-7	TRBV28
ASSLGFTGNEKLF	TRBJ1-4	TRBV7-2
ASSMGSYTEAF	TRBJ1-1	TRBV19
ASSGIVEQY	TRBJ2-7	TRBV6-1
ATRQIAHHSPLH	TRBJ1-6	TRBV6-5
SSSRTGYLEAF	TRBJ1-1	TRBV7-9
ATSLRRDFGGELF	TRBJ2-2	TRBV15
ASSLLERTGGIYEQY	TRBJ2-7	TRBV27
ASSRSGTSGRWGTGELF	TRBJ2-2	TRBV5-4
ASGAMQGAGEKLF	TRBJ1-4	TRBV12-5
ASRPGGPVETQY	TRBJ2-5	TRBV2
ASRGRRRTRRDRNYNEQF	TRBJ2-1	TRBV19
ASKIEDRGDNEQF	TRBJ2-1	TRBV5-1
ASTQNRVEETQY	TRBJ2-5	TRBV5-1
ASSLGTADNSPLH	TRBJ1-6	TRBV7-3
AWGGGQLSSGNTIY	TRBJ1-3	TRBV30
ASTLGQGSNTEAF	TRBJ1-1	TRBV6-5
ASSLEVSLRNEQF	TRBJ2-1	TRBV11-2
ATQQPTANTNEQF	TRBJ2-1	TRBV4-1
ASSLGVAGGVYNEQF	TRBJ2-1	TRBV5-1
ASSSKKLAGAETQY	TRBJ2-5	TRBV7-2
ASSQGRTGNSNQPQH	TRBJ1-5	TRBV18
SSIGGPAQSSYNSPLH	TRBJ1-6	TRBV7-9
ASNPGTGLSGNTIY	TRBJ1-3	TRBV2
ASSLDQGGYT	TRBJ1-2	TRBV7-9
ASSPRSLGLSTDTQY	TRBJ2-3	TRBV9
ASSSTGGNEKLF	TRBJ1-4	TRBV6-5
ASRQIYEQY	TRBJ2-7	TRBV6-5
ASSLRVNSGGSEAF	TRBJ1-1	TRBV5-4
ASSRDYDTQY	TRBJ2-3	TRBV5-4
ASSPYREYTYEQY	TRBJ2-7	TRBV4-1
ATQVGINEKLF	TRBJ1-4	TRBV5-4
ASSLELIRDRGNEQY	TRBJ2-7	TRBV28